The 5 T cell receptor beta chains given below trace back to one sample, sequenced in a study of T cell repertoires in cytomegalovirus infection. TCRdb itself ran the reads through MiXCR, one entry per CDR3 protein. The sample has 450,000 to 550,000 distinct CDR3 sequences; about 15% are singletons. Material: CD8+ T cells from PBMCs. The receptors stem from a human donor in good health (CMV status not recorded). Some clones in this sample may be carry-over from other donors' samples.

Many counts were recorded for this clonotype. The chain combines TRBV4-2 with TRBJ2-3; 10 bases fit TRBD2. The CDR3 has 18 amino acids. CDR1 and CDR2 (germline): LGHNA, YNFKEQ. J was trimmed by 5 bases and V by 0 bases; bases with no gene match: 11. The CDR3 loop reads CASSQEPPSGRAGDTQYF. For the CDR3, the DNA is TGTGCCAGCAGCCAAGAACCCCCAAGCGGGAGGGCCGGAGATACGCAGTATTTT.

This clonotype appeared a few times. This chain joins TRBV7-9 and TRBJ2-1; D remains unclear. The germline gives CDR1 SEHNR, CDR2 FQNEAQ (reference sequence). The CDR3 is 17 amino acids. V lost 2 bases and J lost 0, with 14 bases in between. The CDR3 here is CASSLPAGTSSYNEQFF. The CDR3 region has the DNA TGTGCCAGCAGCTTACCGGCAGGTACGAGCTCCTACAATGAGCAGTTCTTC.

This clonotype was observed at least ten times. The chain has TRBV12-3 or TRBV12-4 and TRBJ1-1; D not resolved. The CDR3 has 13 residues. The V end lost 2 bases, the J end lost 5 bases, and 9 bases lay between the germline ends. The CDR3 here is CASSLSLMTEAFF. Here the CDR3 DNA reads TGTGCCAGCAGTTTAAGCCTGATGACTGAAGCTTTCTTT.

In this sample, this clonotype turned up many times. This chain connects TRBV2 to TRBJ1-1; no definite D call. V gave up 7 bases and J gave up 1 base, with 4 bases separating them. CDR1 is SNHLY, CDR2 FYNNEI, per germline. This CDR3 spans 11 amino acids. The CDR3 coding sequence is TGTGCCAGCAATGCGAACACTGAAGCTTTCTTT. It translates to CASNANTEAFF. Variable domain in full (rest from reference TRBV2 and TRBJ1-1): EPEVTQTPSHQVTQMGQEVILRCVPISNHLYFYWYRQILGQKVEFLVSFYNNEISEKSEIFDDQFSVERPDGSNFTLKIRSTKLEDSAMYFCASNANTEAFFGQGTRLTVV.

This clonotype has only a few counts. The chain recombines TRBV27 with TRBJ2-7; the D gene is possibly TRBD2 (7 bases). Germline V CDR1 and CDR2: MNHEY, SMNVEV (reference sequence). This CDR3 region has 14 residues. The V and J ends lost 2 bases and 5 bases respectively, with 13 bases between them. The CDR3 bases are TGTGCCAGCAGTTTAGAGGGGGGGCAGGACGAGCAGTACTTC. It is translated as CASSLEGGQDEQYF.